This entry lists 11 T cell receptor beta chains sequenced from one sample in a study of metastatic and nonmetastatic thyroid tumors. Each patient came to thyroid surgery without any prior treatment (of any kind). TCRdb re-called the PCR reads with MiXCR. The sample holds around 37,000 clones, roughly 27% seen once. Material for sequencing was blood. The receptors shown here come from a female donor with papillary thyroid cancer or a benign thyroid nodule (not recorded which). Some clones in this sample may be carry-over from other donors' samples.

The rearrangement links TRBV6-1 to TRBJ1-1, with D uncertain. CDR3 length: 15 amino acids. The germline CDR1 and CDR2 sequences are MNHNS and SASEGT. The V end was cut by 6 bases, the J end by 1 base, with 15 bases between. The DNA of the CDR3 is TGTGCCAGCAGCCCTATAAACCAGAGGAACACTGAAGCTTTCTTT. The encoded protein is CASSPINQRNTEAFF.

This clone was found a few times. This chain uses TRBV2 with TRBJ2-7; 9 bases are shared with TRBD1. The CDR3 has 13 residues. CDR1 SNHLY and CDR2 FYNNEI come from the germline V gene. The ends lost 8 bases at V and 5 bases at J; junction bases unmatched: 7. The CDR3 sequence is CASSGTGFNEQYF. In DNA, the CDR3 is TGTGCCAGCTCCGGGACAGGGTTCAACGAGCAGTACTTC.

This chain links TRBV5-4 with TRBJ1-5; 8 bases fit TRBD1. Germline CDR1 is SGHNT and CDR2 is YYREEE (reference sequence). The CDR3 length is 17 residues. J lost 2 bases, V lost 0 bases, and 7 bases had no gene match. The DNA of the CDR3 is TGTGCCAGCAGCTTGGGACAGGGGCTTCGGGGCAATCAGCCCCAGCATTTT. Amino acid sequence: CASSLGQGLRGNQPQHF.

The CDR3 is CASSLRETGFSGNTIYF. The CDR3, as DNA: TGTGCCAGCAGCTTAAGAGAAACAGGGTTCTCTGGAAACACCATATATTTT. V and J are TRBV5-6 and TRBJ1-3; a possible D gene is TRBD1 (6 bases). The CDR3 is made up of 17 amino acids. CDR1 and CDR2 from the germline V gene are SGHDT and YYEEEE. Trimming stripped 2 bases from V and 0 bases from J, with 15 bases between.

By proportion, this clone is medium-sized. The J gene is TRBJ2-7, the V gene TRBV28, with no clear D. V lost 8 bases and J 0 bases, leaving 5 bases between the germline ends. Germline V gene lookup returns CDR1 MDHEN and CDR2 SYDVKM. This CDR3 comprises 11 residues. CDR3 sequence (DNA): TGTGCCAGCGCTACCTCCTACGAGCAGTACTTC. It yields the protein CASATSYEQYF.

As concerns this clone: Its ends do not fully match the called genes, so a read error is possible. In DNA, the CDR3 is TGTGCCAGTAGTAGCAGGGGTCGACGAGGGTCCTACGAGCACTACTTC. Translating gives CASSSRGRRGSYEHYF. This chain links TRBV19 with TRBJ2-7; tentatively, D is TRBD1 (6 bases). The CDR3 contains 16 residues. Germline V gene data show CDR1 as LNHDA and CDR2 as SQIVND (reference sequence).

This clone occurred many times. The chain links TRBV4-3 to TRBJ2-3; TRBD1 is a possible D gene (5 bases). The CDR3 runs 17 residues. V was trimmed by 0 bases and J by 8 bases, leaving 21 bases between them. CDR1 is LGHNA, CDR2 YSLEER, per germline. The CDR3 region has the DNA TGCGCCAGCAGCCAAGATAAGGAGTTTCCTGCCCAGGGTACGCAGTATTTT. Protein product: CASSQDKEFPAQGTQYF.

There are many counts of this clone. The rearrangement joins TRBV20-1 to TRBJ2-3; no clear D gene. CDR3 length: 15 amino acids. Trimming cost V 3 bases and J 3 bases, with 16 bases left between them. Germline assignment: CDR1 DFQATT and CDR2 SNEGSKA (reference sequence). CDR3 region: CSASKVGAMTDTQYF. CDR3 DNA: TGCAGTGCTAGTAAGGTTGGAGCGATGACAGATACGCAGTATTTT.

This clone was observed a few times. This chain joins TRBV28 and TRBJ1-5; D unresolved. Trimming removed 2 bases from V and 6 bases from J, with 2 bases in between. This CDR3 region has 11 residues. CDR1 MDHEN and CDR2 SYDVKM come from the germline V gene. Written as DNA, the CDR3 is TGTGCCAGCAGTTTAAGTCAGCCCCAGCATTTT. Translating gives CASSLSQPQHF. The variable domain in full, with the rest retrieved from reference TRBV28 and TRBJ1-5, is DVKVTQSSRYLVKRTGEKVFLECVQDMDHENMFWYRQDPGLGLRLIYFSYDVKMKEKGDIPEGYSVSREKKERFSLILESASTNQTSMYLCASSLSQPQHFGDGTRLSIL.

This clone qualifies as medium-sized (0.01 to 0.1%). This chain connects TRBV30 to TRBJ1-5, with TRBD1 matching over 7 bases. J was trimmed by 4 bases and V by 2 bases; bases with no gene match: 2. The germline V gene encodes CDR1 GTSNPN and CDR2 SVGIG (reference sequence). This CDR3 has 13 residues. The CDR3 nucleotides are TGTGCCTGGAGTACAGGGGCAAATCAGCCCCAGCATTTT. It specifies CAWSTGANQPQHF.

This clone showed up just once. The gene calls are TRBV11-2 and TRBJ2-7; 12 positions agree with TRBD1. From germline, CDR1 is SGHAT and CDR2 FQNNGV. J lost 6 bases, V lost 4 bases, and 4 bases had no gene match. CDR3 length: 14 residues. The CDR3 DNA is TGTGCCAGCAGCTCTGGGACAGGGGGCGGCGAGCAGTACTTC. This gives the protein CASSSGTGGGEQYF. Combining the CDR3 with reference TRBV11-2 and TRBJ2-7 gives the whole variable domain EAGVAQSPRYKIIEKRQSVAFWCNPISGHATLYWYQQILGQGPKLLIQFQNNGVVDDSQLPKDRFSAERLKGVDSTLKIQPAKLEDSAVYLCASSSGTGGGEQYFGPGTRLTVT.